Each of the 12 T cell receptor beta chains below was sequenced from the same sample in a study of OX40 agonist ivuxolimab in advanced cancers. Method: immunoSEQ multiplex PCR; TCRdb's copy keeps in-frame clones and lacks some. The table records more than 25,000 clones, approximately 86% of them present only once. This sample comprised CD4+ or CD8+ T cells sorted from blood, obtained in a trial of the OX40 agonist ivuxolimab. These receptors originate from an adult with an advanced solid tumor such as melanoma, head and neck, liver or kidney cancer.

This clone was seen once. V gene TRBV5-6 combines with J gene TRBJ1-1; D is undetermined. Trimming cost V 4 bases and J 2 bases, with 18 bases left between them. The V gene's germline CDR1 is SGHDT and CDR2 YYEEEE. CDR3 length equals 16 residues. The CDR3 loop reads CASSLTLSELNTEAFF. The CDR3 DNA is TGTGCCAGCAGCCTCACCCTCAGTGAGCTAAACACTGAAGCTTTCTTT. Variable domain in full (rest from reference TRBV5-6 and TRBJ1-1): DAGVTQSPTHLIKTRGQQVTLRCSPKSGHDTVSWYQQALGQGPQFIFQYYEEEERQRGNFPDRFSGHQFPNYSSELNVNALLLGDSALYLCASSLTLSELNTEAFFGQGTRLTVV.

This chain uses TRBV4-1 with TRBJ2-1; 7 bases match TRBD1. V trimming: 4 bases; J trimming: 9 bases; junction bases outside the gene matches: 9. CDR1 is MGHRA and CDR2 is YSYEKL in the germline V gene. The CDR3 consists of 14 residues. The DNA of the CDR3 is TGCGCCAGCAGCCTGACTCAAGGGGGCGGTGAGCAGTTCTTC. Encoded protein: CASSLTQGGGEQFF.

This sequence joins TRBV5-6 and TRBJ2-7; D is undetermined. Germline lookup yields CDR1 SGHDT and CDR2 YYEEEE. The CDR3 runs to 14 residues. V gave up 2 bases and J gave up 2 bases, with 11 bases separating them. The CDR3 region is CASSLLAGPYEQYF. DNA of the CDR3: TGTGCCAGCAGCTTACTGGCAGGACCCTACGAGCAGTACTTC.

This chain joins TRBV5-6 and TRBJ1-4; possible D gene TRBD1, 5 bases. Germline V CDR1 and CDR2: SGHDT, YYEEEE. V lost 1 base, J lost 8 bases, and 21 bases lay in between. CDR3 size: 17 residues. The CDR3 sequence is CASSLRGSGPRGEKLFF. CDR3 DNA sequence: TGTGCCAGCAGCTTGAGGGGTTCCGGGCCCCGTGGGGAAAAACTGTTTTTT.

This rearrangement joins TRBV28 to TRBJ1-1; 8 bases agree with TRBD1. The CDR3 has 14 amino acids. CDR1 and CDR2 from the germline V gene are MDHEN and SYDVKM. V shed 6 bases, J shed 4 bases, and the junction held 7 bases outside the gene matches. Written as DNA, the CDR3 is TGTGCCAGCAGCTCACAGGGGGGAAGCACTGAAGCTTTCTTT. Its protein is CASSSQGGSTEAFF.

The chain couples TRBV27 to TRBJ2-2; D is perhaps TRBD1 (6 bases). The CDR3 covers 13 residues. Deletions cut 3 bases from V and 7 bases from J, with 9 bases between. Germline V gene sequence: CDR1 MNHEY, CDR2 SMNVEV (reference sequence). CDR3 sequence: CASSFRGIGELFF. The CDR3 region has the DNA TGTGCCAGCAGTTTCAGGGGTATCGGGGAGCTGTTTTTT.

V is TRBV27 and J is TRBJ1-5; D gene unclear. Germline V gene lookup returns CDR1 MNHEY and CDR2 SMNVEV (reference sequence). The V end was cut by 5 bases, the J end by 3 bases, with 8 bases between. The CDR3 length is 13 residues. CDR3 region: CASSAFNNQPQHF. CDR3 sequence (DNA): TGTGCCAGCAGTGCCTTTAACAATCAGCCCCAGCATTTT.

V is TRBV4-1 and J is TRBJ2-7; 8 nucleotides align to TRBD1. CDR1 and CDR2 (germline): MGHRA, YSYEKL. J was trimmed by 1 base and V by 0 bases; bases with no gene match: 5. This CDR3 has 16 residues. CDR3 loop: CASSQDPGQVSYEQYF. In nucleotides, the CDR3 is TGCGCCAGCAGCCAAGACCCGGGACAGGTATCCTACGAGCAGTACTTC.

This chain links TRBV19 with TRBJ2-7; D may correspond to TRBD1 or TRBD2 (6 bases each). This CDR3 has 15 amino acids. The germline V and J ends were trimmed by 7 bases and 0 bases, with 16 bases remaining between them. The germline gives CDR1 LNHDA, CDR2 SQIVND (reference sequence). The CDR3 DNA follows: TGTGCCAGTACCCCGGGGGCAGAGGGCTCCTACGAGCAGTACTTC. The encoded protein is CASTPGAEGSYEQYF.

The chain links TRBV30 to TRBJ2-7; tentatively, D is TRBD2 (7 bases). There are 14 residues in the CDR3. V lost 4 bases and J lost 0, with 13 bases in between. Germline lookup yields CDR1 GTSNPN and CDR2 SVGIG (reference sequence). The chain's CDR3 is CAWIRGGGSYEQYF. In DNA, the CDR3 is TGTGCCTGGATTCGAGGGGGGGGCTCCTACGAGCAGTACTTC.

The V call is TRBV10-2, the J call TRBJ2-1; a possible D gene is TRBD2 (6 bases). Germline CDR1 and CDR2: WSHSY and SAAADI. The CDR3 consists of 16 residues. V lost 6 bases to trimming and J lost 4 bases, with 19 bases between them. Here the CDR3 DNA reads TGCGCCAGCAGCTCCGGGCCTAGCGTCCTATACAATGAGCAGTTCTTC. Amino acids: CASSSGPSVLYNEQFF.

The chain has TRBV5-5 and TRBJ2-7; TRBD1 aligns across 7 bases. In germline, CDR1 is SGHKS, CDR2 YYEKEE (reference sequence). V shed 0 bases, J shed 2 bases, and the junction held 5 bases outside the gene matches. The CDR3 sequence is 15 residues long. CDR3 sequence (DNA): TGTGCCAGCAGCTTGGGACAGGGCCCAACCTACGAGCAGTACTTC. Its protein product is CASSLGQGPTYEQYF.